Listed below are T cell receptor beta chains from one sample, sequenced in a study of cytomegalovirus exposure and HLA in healthy donors. The protocol was immunoSEQ multiplex PCR, while the TCRdb copy is restricted to in-frame clones and leaves out a portion. The table has some 130,000 clones, approximately 87% seen once. Sequenced sample: PBMCs. Source of these receptors: a man younger than 35 in good health and CMV-seronegative. Each CDR3 is given with its conserved first and last residue. Fields, in order: J gene, V gene, CDR3 protein.

TRBJ1-2 TRBV2 CASSEGQGADGYTF
TRBJ2-7 TRBV27 CASSRQGGPYEQYF
TRBJ2-7 TRBV18 CASSPYRDSYEQYF
TRBJ2-2 TRBV15 CATSRDPQNTGELFF
TRBJ2-1 TRBV11-3 CASSLSGASYNEQFF
TRBJ1-2 TRBV6-6 CASSYLEGNYTF
TRBJ1-3 TRBV2 CASSASEVGNTIYF
TRBJ2-7 TRBV27 CASSPGQGGNEQYF
TRBJ2-3 TRBV15 CATVQLRGLARTDTQYF
TRBJ1-1 TRBV5-1 CASSQGYGTEAFF
TRBJ2-1 TRBV7-2 CASSSSGVWGEQFF
TRBJ2-7 TRBV6-5 CASSYQAGGGYEQYF
TRBJ2-5 TRBV11-2 CASSPSQQRVWGETQYF
TRBJ1-1 TRBV5-8 CASSLGQGFTEAFF
TRBJ2-3 TRBV30 CAWSVALAGRTDTQYF
TRBJ1-5 TRBV19 CASSIEERIDQPQHF
TRBJ2-7 TRBV11-2 CASSLVASGIEQYF
TRBJ2-7 TRBV6-6 CASSLQGGYEQYF
TRBJ2-2 TRBV6-6 CASSYGSVVTGELFF
TRBJ1-1 TRBV10-3 CAISESRGLGTEAFF
TRBJ1-1 TRBV6-1 CASSPLRRTSPEAFF
TRBJ2-7 TRBV10-3 CATAPGQVYEQYF
TRBJ1-5 TRBV30 CAWSVQGGQPQHF
TRBJ2-7 TRBV4-1 CASSQQGQGSYEQYF
TRBJ2-1 TRBV5-1 CASSLASGGGNEQFF
TRBJ1-1 TRBV2 CASKRNSREAFF
TRBJ2-1 TRBV6-5 CASSWTGSEQFF
TRBJ2-7 TRBV5-6 CASSVNGGIIYEQYF
TRBJ2-5 TRBV7-2 CASSESASETQYF
TRBJ1-2 TRBV7-9 CASSLGAGTSGYTF
TRBJ2-6 TRBV2 CATRDRPNSGANVLTF
TRBJ1-1 TRBV6-5 CASTRGVNTEAFF
TRBJ1-1 TRBV6-5 CASSYAGPNTEAFF
TRBJ1-1 TRBV5-6 CASSYWVRVNTEAFF
TRBJ2-7 TRBV6-5 CASRKGARGEQYF
TRBJ1-1 TRBV9 CASSVVGTGASEAFF
TRBJ2-1 TRBV2 CASRTDSGGEQFF
TRBJ2-7 TRBV11-2 CASSALDRGSSYEQYF
TRBJ2-7 TRBV2 CASRRTSSYEQYF
TRBJ2-7 TRBV7-9 CASSPVQASYEQYF
TRBJ2-1 TRBV5-4 CASINIGGDNEQFF
TRBJ2-1 TRBV4-1 CASSQAVNRGGLEQFF
TRBJ2-2 TRBV7-9 CASSLGTGTGELFF
TRBJ2-7 TRBV2 CASSGGVGLAAYEQYF
TRBJ2-3 TRBV19 CASTSTDTQYF
TRBJ1-3 TRBV25-1 CASSEVGQVSGNTIYF
TRBJ2-1 TRBV19 CASGVGDEQFF
TRBJ1-1 TRBV6-5 CASSYGSGFGAFF
TRBJ2-7 TRBV6-1 CATLLTYEQYF
TRBJ1-6 TRBV5-5 CASSWRAGRDPNTPLHF
TRBJ1-5 TRBV27 CASSYSRGNQPQHF
TRBJ1-2 TRBV2 CASSELENYGYTF